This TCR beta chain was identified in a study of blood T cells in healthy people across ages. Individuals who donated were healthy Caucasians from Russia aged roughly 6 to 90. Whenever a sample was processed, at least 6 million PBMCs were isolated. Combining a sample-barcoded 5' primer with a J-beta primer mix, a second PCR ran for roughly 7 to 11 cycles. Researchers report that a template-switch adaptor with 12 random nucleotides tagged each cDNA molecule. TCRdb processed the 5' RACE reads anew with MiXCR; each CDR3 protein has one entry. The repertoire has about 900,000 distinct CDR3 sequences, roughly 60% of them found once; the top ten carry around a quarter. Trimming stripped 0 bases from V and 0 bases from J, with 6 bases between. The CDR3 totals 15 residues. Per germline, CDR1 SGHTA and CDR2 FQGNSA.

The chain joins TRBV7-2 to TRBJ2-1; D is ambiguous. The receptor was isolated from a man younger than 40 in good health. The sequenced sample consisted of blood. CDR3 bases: TGTGCCAGCAGCTTAGCACAGTACTCCTACAATGAGCAGTTCTTC. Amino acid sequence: CASSLAQYSYNEQFF.